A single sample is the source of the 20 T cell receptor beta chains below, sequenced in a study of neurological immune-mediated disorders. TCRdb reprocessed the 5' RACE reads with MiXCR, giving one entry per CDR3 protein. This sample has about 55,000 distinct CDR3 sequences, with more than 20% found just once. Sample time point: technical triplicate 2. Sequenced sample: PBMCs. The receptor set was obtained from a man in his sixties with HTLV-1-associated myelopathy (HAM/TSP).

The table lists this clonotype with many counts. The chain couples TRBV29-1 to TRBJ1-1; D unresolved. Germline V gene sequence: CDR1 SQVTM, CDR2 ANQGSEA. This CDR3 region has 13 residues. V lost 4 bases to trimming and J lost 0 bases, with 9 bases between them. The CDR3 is CSVVSSMNTEAFF. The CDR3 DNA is TGCAGCGTTGTCTCTAGTATGAACACTGAAGCTTTCTTT.

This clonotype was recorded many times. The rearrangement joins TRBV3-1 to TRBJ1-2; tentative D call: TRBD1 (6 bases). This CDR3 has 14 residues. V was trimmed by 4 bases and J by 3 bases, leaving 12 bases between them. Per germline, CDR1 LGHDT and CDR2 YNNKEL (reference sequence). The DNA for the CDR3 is TGTGCCAGCAGCCTCTCCGGGGGCGACTATGGCTACACCTTC. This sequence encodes CASSLSGGDYGYTF.

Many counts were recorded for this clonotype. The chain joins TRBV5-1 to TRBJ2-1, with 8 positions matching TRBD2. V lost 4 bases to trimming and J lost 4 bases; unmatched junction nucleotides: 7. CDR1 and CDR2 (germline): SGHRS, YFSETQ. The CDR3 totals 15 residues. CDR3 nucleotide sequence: TGCGCCAGCAGCCCTCCTAGCGGGCCTTACAATGAGCAGTTCTTC. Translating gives CASSPPSGPYNEQFF.

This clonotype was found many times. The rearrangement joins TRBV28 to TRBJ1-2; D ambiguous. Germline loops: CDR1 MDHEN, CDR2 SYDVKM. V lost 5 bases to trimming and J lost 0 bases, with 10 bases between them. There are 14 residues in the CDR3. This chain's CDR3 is CASSRLASNYGYTF. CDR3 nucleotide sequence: TGTGCCAGCAGTAGACTGGCCTCTAACTATGGCTACACCTTC.

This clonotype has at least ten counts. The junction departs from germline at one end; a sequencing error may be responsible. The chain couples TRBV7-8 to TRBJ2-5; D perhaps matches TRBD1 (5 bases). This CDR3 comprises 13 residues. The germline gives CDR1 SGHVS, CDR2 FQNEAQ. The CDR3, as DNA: TGTGCCAGCAGCCCGACCATCCGGGCAGGGTCCCGCTTC. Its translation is CASSPTIRAGSRF.

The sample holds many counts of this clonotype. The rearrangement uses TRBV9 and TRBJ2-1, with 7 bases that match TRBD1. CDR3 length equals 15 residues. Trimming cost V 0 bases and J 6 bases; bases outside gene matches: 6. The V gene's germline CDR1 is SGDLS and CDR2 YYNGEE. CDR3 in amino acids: CASSVGSGTVNEQFF. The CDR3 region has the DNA TGTGCCAGCAGCGTAGGGTCCGGGACAGTCAATGAGCAGTTCTTC.

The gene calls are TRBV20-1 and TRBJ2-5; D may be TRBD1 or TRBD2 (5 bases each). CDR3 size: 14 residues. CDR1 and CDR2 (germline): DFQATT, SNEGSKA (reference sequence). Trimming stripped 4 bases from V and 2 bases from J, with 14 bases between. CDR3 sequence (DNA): TGCAGTGCTATCGCACTTGGGGGACAAGAGACCCAGTACTTC. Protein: CSAIALGGQETQYF.

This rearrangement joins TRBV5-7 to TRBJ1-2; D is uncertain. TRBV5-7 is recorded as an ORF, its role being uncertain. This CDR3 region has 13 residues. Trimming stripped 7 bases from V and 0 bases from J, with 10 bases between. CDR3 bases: TGTGCCAGCGGACCTGAGGCTAACTATGGCTACACCTTC. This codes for CASGPEANYGYTF.

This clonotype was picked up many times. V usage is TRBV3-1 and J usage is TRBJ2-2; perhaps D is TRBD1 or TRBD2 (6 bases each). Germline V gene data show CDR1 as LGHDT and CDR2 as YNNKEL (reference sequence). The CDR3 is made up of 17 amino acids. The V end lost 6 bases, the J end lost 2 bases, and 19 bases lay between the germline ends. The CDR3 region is CASSRPIGGVNTGELFF. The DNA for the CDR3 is TGTGCCAGCAGTCGCCCTATCGGGGGCGTCAACACCGGGGAGCTGTTTTTT.

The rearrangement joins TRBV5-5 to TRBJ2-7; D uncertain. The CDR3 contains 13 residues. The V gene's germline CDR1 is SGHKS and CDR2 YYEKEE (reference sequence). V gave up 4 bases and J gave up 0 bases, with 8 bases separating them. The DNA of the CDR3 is TGTGCCAGCAGCCCCTCGAGCTCCTACGAGCAGTACTTC. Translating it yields CASSPSSSYEQYF.

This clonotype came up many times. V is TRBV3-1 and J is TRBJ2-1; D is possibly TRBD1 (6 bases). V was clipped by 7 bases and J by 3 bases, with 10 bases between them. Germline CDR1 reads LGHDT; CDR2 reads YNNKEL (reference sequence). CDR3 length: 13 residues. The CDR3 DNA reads TGTGCCAGCATGGGGGCGCTCTACAATGAGCAGTTCTTC. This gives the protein CASMGALYNEQFF.

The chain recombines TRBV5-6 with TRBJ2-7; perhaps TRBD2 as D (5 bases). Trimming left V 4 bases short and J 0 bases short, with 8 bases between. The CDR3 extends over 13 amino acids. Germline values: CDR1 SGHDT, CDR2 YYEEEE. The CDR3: CASSHRDSYEQYF. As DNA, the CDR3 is TGTGCCAGCAGCCACCGGGACTCCTACGAGCAGTACTTC.

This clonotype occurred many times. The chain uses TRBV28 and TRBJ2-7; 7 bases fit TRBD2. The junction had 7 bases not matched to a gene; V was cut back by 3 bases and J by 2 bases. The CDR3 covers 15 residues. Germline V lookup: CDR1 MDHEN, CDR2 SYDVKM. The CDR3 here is CASSLGGDGTYEQYF. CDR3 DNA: TGTGCCAGCAGTTTGGGGGGGGACGGAACCTACGAGCAGTACTTC.

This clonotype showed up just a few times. The CDR3 sequence is CASSRGGGNQPQHF. Here the CDR3 DNA reads TGTGCCAGCAGCCGCGGGGGGGGCAATCAGCCCCAGCATTTT. The chain has TRBV6-5 and TRBJ1-5; D perhaps matches TRBD1 (5 bases). This CDR3 spans 14 amino acids. Trimming took 6 bases from V and 2 from J, leaving 11 bases between them. Germline CDR1 MNHEY, CDR2 SVGAGI.

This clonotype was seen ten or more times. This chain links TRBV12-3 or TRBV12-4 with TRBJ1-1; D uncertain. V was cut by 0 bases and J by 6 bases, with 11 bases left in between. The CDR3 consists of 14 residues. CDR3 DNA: TGTGCCAGCAGTTTAGCGCTGGGGTCTCCTGAAGCTTTCTTT. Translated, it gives CASSLALGSPEAFF.

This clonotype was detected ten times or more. This chain's CDR3 is CASSQAELTSTDTQYF. DNA of the CDR3: TGTGCCAGCAGTCAGGCGGAGTTGACTAGCACAGATACGCAGTATTTT. The rearrangement links TRBV12-3 or TRBV12-4 to TRBJ2-3; D is unclear. The CDR3 is made up of 16 amino acids. V lost 5 bases and J 0 bases, leaving 15 bases between the germline ends.

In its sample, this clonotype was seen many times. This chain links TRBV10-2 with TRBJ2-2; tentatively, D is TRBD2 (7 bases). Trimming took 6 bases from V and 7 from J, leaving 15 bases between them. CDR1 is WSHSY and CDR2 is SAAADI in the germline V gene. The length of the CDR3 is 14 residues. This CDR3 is CASRSPGGGGELFF. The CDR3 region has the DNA TGCGCCAGCAGATCCCCGGGGGGCGGCGGGGAGCTGTTTTTT.

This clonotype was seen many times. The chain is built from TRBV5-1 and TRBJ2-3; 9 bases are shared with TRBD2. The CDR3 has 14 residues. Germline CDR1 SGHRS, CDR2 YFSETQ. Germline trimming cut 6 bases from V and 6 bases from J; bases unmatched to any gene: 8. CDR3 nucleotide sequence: TGCGCCAGCATGGCGGGAGGGCCCATCGATACGCAGTATTTT. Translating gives CASMAGGPIDTQYF.

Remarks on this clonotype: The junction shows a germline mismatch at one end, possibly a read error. CDR3 sequence reads: CASSFLAGTDEQSF. CDR3 nucleotide sequence: TGTGCCAGCAGCTTTCTAGCCGGGACCGACGAGCAGTCCTTC. V usage is TRBV7-2 and J usage is TRBJ2-7; either TRBD1 or TRBD2 may supply D (5 bases each). CDR1 is SGHTA, CDR2 FQGNSA, per germline. The CDR3 contains 14 residues.

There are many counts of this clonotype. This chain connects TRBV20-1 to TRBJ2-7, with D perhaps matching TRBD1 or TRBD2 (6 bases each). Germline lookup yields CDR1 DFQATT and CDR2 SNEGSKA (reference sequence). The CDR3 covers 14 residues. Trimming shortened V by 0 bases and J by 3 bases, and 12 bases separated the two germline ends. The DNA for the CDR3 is TGCAGTGCTAGAGATCTAGGGGGGTTCTACGAGCAGTACTTC. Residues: CSARDLGGFYEQYF.